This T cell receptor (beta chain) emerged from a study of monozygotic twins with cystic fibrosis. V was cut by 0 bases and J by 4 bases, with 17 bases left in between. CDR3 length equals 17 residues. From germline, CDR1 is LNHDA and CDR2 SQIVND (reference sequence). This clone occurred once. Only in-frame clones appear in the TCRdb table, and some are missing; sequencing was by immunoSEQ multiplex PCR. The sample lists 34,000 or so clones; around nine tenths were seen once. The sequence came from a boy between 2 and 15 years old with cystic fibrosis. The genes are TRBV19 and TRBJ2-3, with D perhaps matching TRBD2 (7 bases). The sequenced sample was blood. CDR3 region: CASSIDREGGPADTQYF. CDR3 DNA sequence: TGTGCCAGTAGTATAGATCGTGAGGGGGGGCCAGCAGATACGCAGTATTTT.